What follows is one TCR beta chain and its context. Its antigen is still unknown. No much larger clone exists at a distance of one base, and base qualities are not known. V ends up 7 bases short and J 4 bases short, with an unmatched junction base count of 6. The CDR3 measures 13 amino acids from cysteine to phenylalanine. CDR3 DNA only is kept here, 39 bases in frame from base 1. The germline V gene sets CDR1 to SQVTM and CDR2 to ANQGSEA. Collaborating institutions collected whole blood in K2EDTA tubes following their own protocols. For TCRbeta analysis, collaborator samples were shipped as frozen whole blood, as isolated PBMCs, or as DNA extracted from either sample type. TCRbeta CDR3 regions were amplified from genomic DNA by means of the immunoSEQ Assay, a bias-controlled multiplex PCR. The paper's processing steps were these. The number of nucleated cells in each sample was estimated from the amplification of reference gene primers within the assay. Sequence reads were collapsed and filtered to measure the absolute abundance of every unique TCRbeta CDR3 rearrangement. Productive Simpson clonality was computed per sample as the square root of Simpson's diversity index over productive rearrangements. Not all clones reach the TCRdb copy of this immuneACCESS table, which keeps in-frame sequences only. Checked studies attribute under half of the gap to unresolved V genes and leave the rest unexplained. The V and J calls and the clone size are those of that table, but D and trimming were determined from the DNA. The sample profile shows fewer than 350,000 clones; 70% to 90% of them were found once. The top ten clones comprise around 4% of the sample.

The sample is drawn from a study of blood T cell repertoires in COVID-19 (TCRdb year 2020). Looking at the study overall: Samples from collaborators originated in the United States, Italy and Spain and spanned both the acute and convalescent phases of COVID-19. Subjects who had been exposed to COVID-19, were actively infected with it, or had recovered from it provided the deeply sampled blood TCRbeta repertoires that made up the dataset. The repertoires were released in a freely available public database intended as a resource for research on the immune response to SARS-CoV-2. The prospective study material was composed of cDNA or gDNA derived from T cells, B-cell-depleted T cells, or PBMCs. Where available, HLA class I and class II types were taken from metadata supplied by the sample provider and were not determined by assay-based typing. The sample metadata nearly always contained a de-identified subject ID, COVID-19 status, age in years and sex. Samples came from the ongoing ImmuneRACE study (first 160 participants) plus 1,254 subjects from 6 global collaborators.

Overall study outcomes, separate from this receptor: The amount of clinical and demographic metadata varied by source and participant and was provided uncurated.

The chain links TRBV29-1 with TRBJ2-1, with 8 bases matching TRBD2. This clonotype was sampled from a woman aged 45-65 years with active or convalescent COVID-19. The sequencing input was peripheral blood. The sequenced DNA is TGCAGCGCCGAACTAGCGGTTTACAATGAGCAGTTCTTC. It translates as CSAELAVYNEQFF.